Below are 2 T cell receptor beta chains sequenced from a single sample in a study of CD8+CD57+ T cells in acquired aplastic anemia. Genomic DNA provided the template from which TCR beta VDJ and CDR3 profiles were obtained. From the reads, TCRdb called clonotypes with MiXCR, one entry per CDR3 protein. Seen here are about 220,000 distinct CDR3 sequences, around 32% observed once, and the top ten hold roughly 1.1%. Sequencing was performed on sorted CD4+, CD8+, or CD8+CD57+ T cells (not recorded which) from PBMCs. These receptor sequences come from a human donor in good health, serving as a control.

This clonotype was recorded many times. This chain joins TRBV20-1 and TRBJ1-1; 9 bases agree with TRBD1. Germline loops: CDR1 DFQATT, CDR2 SNEGSKA (reference sequence). V dropped 1 base and J dropped 7; count of bases not matched to a gene: 7. This CDR3 region has 14 residues. CDR3 in DNA: TGCAGTGCTAGAGTGGGACAGGGAGAAAATGAAGCTTTCTTT. Translating gives CSARVGQGENEAFF.

Notes on this clonotype: The junction departs from germline at one end; a sequencing error may be responsible. The chain employs TRBV7-2 and TRBJ1-2; possible D gene TRBD1, 5 bases. Germline CDR1 reads SGHTA; CDR2 reads FQGNSA. This CDR3 has 14 residues. The CDR3, as DNA: TGTGCCAGCAGGCTCAACAGCAGGGAGGGTGGCCACACCTTC. This sequence encodes CASRLNSREGGHTF. Drawing the rest from reference TRBV7-2 and TRBJ1-2, the complete variable domain is GAGVSQSPSNKVTEKGKDVELRCDPISGHTALYWYRQSLGQGLEFLIYFQGNSAPDKSGLPSDRFSAERTGGSVSTLTIQRTQQEDSAVYLCASRLNSREGGHTFGSGTRLTVV.